This is a list of T cell receptor beta chains from one sample in a study of blood T cell repertoires in COVID-19. Generated by immunoSEQ multiplex PCR, the TCRdb table keeps only in-frame clones and is missing some. The sample yields 250,000 to 300,000 clones, approximately 82% seen once. The sample comprised PBMCs or T cells enriched from blood (not recorded which). The receptor source for this set is a man aged 35 to 55 who had been exposed to COVID-19. CDR3s include the opening cysteine and the closing phenylalanine or tryptophan. The order of the fields is D gene, J gene, V gene, clone size, CDR3 DNA, CDR3 protein. A D gene is named only where the DNA matches it firmly. For some rows the clone size is stated as once, few or many, or as a class when expanded; others skip it.

D gene: -
J gene: TRBJ1-1
V gene: TRBV18
clone size: few
CDR3 DNA: TGTGCCAGCTCACCATACAGGGATGAAGCTTTCTTT
CDR3 protein: CASSPYRDEAFF

D gene: -
J gene: TRBJ1-1
V gene: TRBV6-5
clone size: -
CDR3 DNA: TGTGCCAGCAGCAACCCCAGGGATGGGTGGACTGAAGCTTTCTTT
CDR3 protein: CASSNPRDGWTEAFF

D gene: -
J gene: TRBJ1-1
V gene: TRBV15
clone size: few
CDR3 DNA: TGTGCCACCAGCAGAGACCCCCCAGGGCCAGCTTTCTTT
CDR3 protein: CATSRDPPGPAFF

D gene: TRBD2
J gene: TRBJ2-1
V gene: TRBV28
clone size: once
CDR3 DNA: TGTGCCAGCAGTTCCTTTAGCGGGACCCTCAATGAGCAGTTCTTC
CDR3 protein: CASSSFSGTLNEQFF

D gene: -
J gene: TRBJ2-7
V gene: TRBV3-1/TRBV3-2
clone size: -
CDR3 DNA: TGTGCCAGCAGCCAAGGACTAATAGGGAGCTCCTACGAGCAGTACTTC
CDR3 protein: CASSQGLIGSSYEQYF

D gene: TRBD1
J gene: TRBJ1-1
V gene: TRBV11-3
clone size: few
CDR3 DNA: TGTGCCAGCAGCTGGGACAGCTACACTGAAGCTTTCTTT
CDR3 protein: CASSWDSYTEAFF

D gene: TRBD2
J gene: TRBJ2-1
V gene: TRBV5-5
clone size: -
CDR3 DNA: TGTGCCAGCAGCTTGACCGACACTAGCGGGAGTCACAATGAGCAGTTCTTC
CDR3 protein: CASSLTDTSGSHNEQFF

D gene: -
J gene: TRBJ1-2
V gene: TRBV5-1
clone size: -
CDR3 DNA: TGCGCCAGCAGCGCGACGCCGGGACAAAACTATGGCTACACCTTC
CDR3 protein: CASSATPGQNYGYTF

D gene: TRBD1
J gene: TRBJ2-1
V gene: TRBV7-7
clone size: -
CDR3 DNA: TGTGCTAGCAGCTTAGACAGGGGGGTGGACAATGAGCAGTTCTTC
CDR3 protein: CASSLDRGVDNEQFF

D gene: -
J gene: TRBJ2-1
V gene: TRBV6-4
clone size: -
CDR3 DNA: TGTGCCAGCGCTCGACTACACAATGAGCAGTTCTTC
CDR3 protein: CASARLHNEQFF

D gene: TRBD1
J gene: TRBJ2-5
V gene: TRBV19
clone size: -
CDR3 DNA: TGTGCCAGTAGTACGGGACAGATACAAGAGACCCAGTACTTC
CDR3 protein: CASSTGQIQETQYF

D gene: -
J gene: TRBJ2-7
V gene: TRBV30
clone size: few
CDR3 DNA: TGTGCCTGGAGAGAGAGCTCCCACGAGCAGTACTTC
CDR3 protein: CAWRESSHEQYF

D gene: TRBD2
J gene: TRBJ2-7
V gene: TRBV9
clone size: -
CDR3 DNA: TGTGCCAGCAGCGTCGGGGGACTAGCGGGGGGCTACGAGCAGTACTTC
CDR3 protein: CASSVGGLAGGYEQYF

D gene: -
J gene: TRBJ1-5
V gene: TRBV4-2
clone size: -
CDR3 DNA: TGTGCCAGCAGCCCCCCGGGGAATCAGCCCCAGCATTTT
CDR3 protein: CASSPPGNQPQHF

D gene: -
J gene: TRBJ2-5
V gene: TRBV29-1
clone size: -
CDR3 DNA: TGCAGCGTTCCACTAGACGGGGAGACCCAGTACTTC
CDR3 protein: CSVPLDGETQYF

D gene: TRBD2
J gene: TRBJ2-3
V gene: TRBV5-5
clone size: -
CDR3 DNA: TGTGCCAGCAGCTCCCCTAGCGGGAGGGGAGATACGCAGTATTTT
CDR3 protein: CASSSPSGRGDTQYF

D gene: TRBD2
J gene: TRBJ2-5
V gene: TRBV3-1/TRBV3-2
clone size: -
CDR3 DNA: TGTGCCAGCAACCCCGGGACTAAGCAAGAGACCCAGTACTTC
CDR3 protein: CASNPGTKQETQYF

D gene: TRBD2
J gene: TRBJ2-5
V gene: TRBV7-3
clone size: -
CDR3 DNA: TGTGCCAGCAGCCCCAGACTAGCGGGAATTGAGACCCAGTACTTC
CDR3 protein: CASSPRLAGIETQYF

D gene: -
J gene: TRBJ1-1
V gene: TRBV5-1
clone size: -
CDR3 DNA: TGCGCCAGCAGCTTGATGGCGGTGAACACTGAAGCTTTCTTT
CDR3 protein: CASSLMAVNTEAFF

D gene: -
J gene: TRBJ1-3
V gene: TRBV25-1
clone size: -
CDR3 DNA: TGTGCCAGCAGTGAGACGTATTCGGGGTCTACTGGAAACACCATATATTTT
CDR3 protein: CASSETYSGSTGNTIYF

D gene: TRBD2
J gene: TRBJ2-7
V gene: TRBV28
clone size: -
CDR3 DNA: TGTGCCAGCCTTACTAGCGGGAGCTCCTACGAGCAGTACTTC
CDR3 protein: CASLTSGSSYEQYF

D gene: -
J gene: TRBJ2-7
V gene: TRBV5-6
clone size: -
CDR3 DNA: TGTGCCAGCAGCTTATCCGGCGAGCAGTACTTC
CDR3 protein: CASSLSGEQYF

D gene: -
J gene: TRBJ1-2
V gene: TRBV29-1
clone size: -
CDR3 DNA: TGCAGCGTCACAGCTCGTTCAGCTAACTATGGCTACACCTTC
CDR3 protein: CSVTARSANYGYTF

D gene: -
J gene: TRBJ1-1
V gene: TRBV19
clone size: -
CDR3 DNA: TGTGCCAGTAGTATTTCTTTGAGGACTGAAGCTTTCTTT
CDR3 protein: CASSISLRTEAFF

D gene: -
J gene: TRBJ2-7
V gene: TRBV5-1
clone size: -
CDR3 DNA: TGCGCCAGCAGCTTAGACAGTCCCTACGAGCAGTACTTC
CDR3 protein: CASSLDSPYEQYF

D gene: TRBD1
J gene: TRBJ1-1
V gene: TRBV7-8
clone size: -
CDR3 DNA: TGTGCCAGCAGCCGACAGGGGAGGGCTGAAGCTTTCTTT
CDR3 protein: CASSRQGRAEAFF

D gene: -
J gene: TRBJ2-7
V gene: TRBV27
clone size: -
CDR3 DNA: TGTGCCAGCAGTTCTTGGAGTCGGCAATACGAGCAGTACTTC
CDR3 protein: CASSSWSRQYEQYF

D gene: -
J gene: TRBJ1-4
V gene: TRBV25-1
clone size: -
CDR3 DNA: TGTGCCAGCAGTGTACAGGGTATGAGTGAAAAACTGTTTTTT
CDR3 protein: CASSVQGMSEKLFF

D gene: -
J gene: TRBJ2-5
V gene: TRBV7-8
clone size: -
CDR3 DNA: TGTGCCAGCAGCTTCTTGGGCGAGACCCAGTACTTC
CDR3 protein: CASSFLGETQYF

D gene: -
J gene: TRBJ1-5
V gene: TRBV27
clone size: once
CDR3 DNA: TGTGCCAGCAGCAAGACAACCTATCAGCCCCAGCATTTT
CDR3 protein: CASSKTTYQPQHF

D gene: -
J gene: TRBJ2-1
V gene: TRBV3-1/TRBV3-2
clone size: once
CDR3 DNA: TGTGCCAGCAGCCAAGACGAGTACAATGAGCAGTTCTTC
CDR3 protein: CASSQDEYNEQFF

D gene: TRBD1
J gene: TRBJ1-4
V gene: TRBV5-5
clone size: -
CDR3 DNA: TGTGCCAGCAGCTTGGATCCGGCAGGGGGAGCTGCAACTAATGAAAAACTGTTTTTT
CDR3 protein: CASSLDPAGGAATNEKLFF

D gene: -
J gene: TRBJ2-7
V gene: TRBV18
clone size: -
CDR3 DNA: TGTGCCAGCTCACCTCTTCGGTCAGGGGGGTCCTACGAGCAGTACTTC
CDR3 protein: CASSPLRSGGSYEQYF

D gene: TRBD1
J gene: TRBJ2-7
V gene: TRBV5-1
clone size: few
CDR3 DNA: TGCGCCAGCAGCTCCGGACAGGGTACCTACGAGCAGTACTTC
CDR3 protein: CASSSGQGTYEQYF

D gene: -
J gene: TRBJ2-7
V gene: TRBV2
clone size: once
CDR3 DNA: TGTGCCAGCAGCGCGGACTTAACCTACGAGCAGTACTTC
CDR3 protein: CASSADLTYEQYF

D gene: -
J gene: TRBJ1-5
V gene: TRBV27
clone size: once
CDR3 DNA: TGTGCCAGCAGTCAGATCGGGGGTCGAGGTAATCAGCCCCAGCATTTT
CDR3 protein: CASSQIGGRGNQPQHF

D gene: TRBD1
J gene: TRBJ1-1
V gene: TRBV5-6
clone size: -
CDR3 DNA: TGTGCCAGCAGCCTGGGACAGATCATGAACACTGAAGCTTTCTTT
CDR3 protein: CASSLGQIMNTEAFF

D gene: -
J gene: TRBJ2-1
V gene: TRBV12-3/TRBV12-4
clone size: -
CDR3 DNA: TGTGCCAGCAGTTGGGACAACTACAATGAGCAGTTCTTC
CDR3 protein: CASSWDNYNEQFF

D gene: TRBD1
J gene: TRBJ1-5
V gene: TRBV30
clone size: few
CDR3 DNA: TGTGCCTGGAGTAGGACAGGGCGTCAGCCCCAGCATTTT
CDR3 protein: CAWSRTGRQPQHF

D gene: -
J gene: TRBJ1-1
V gene: TRBV5-8
clone size: -
CDR3 DNA: TGTGCCAGCAGCTGGGGGGGATCCAACCCTGAAGCTTTCTTT
CDR3 protein: CASSWGGSNPEAFF

D gene: TRBD1
J gene: TRBJ1-4
V gene: TRBV28
clone size: -
CDR3 DNA: TGTGCCATACACACAGGGGTCGGAGAAAAACTGTTTTTT
CDR3 protein: CAIHTGVGEKLFF

D gene: TRBD1
J gene: TRBJ2-3
V gene: TRBV7-3
clone size: -
CDR3 DNA: TGTGCCAGCAGCATACAGGGGTCGGGCACAGATACGCAGTATTTT
CDR3 protein: CASSIQGSGTDTQYF

D gene: -
J gene: TRBJ1-2
V gene: TRBV19
clone size: few
CDR3 DNA: TGTGCCAGTCTTACCAATTGGCCGAACTATGGCTACACCTTC
CDR3 protein: CASLTNWPNYGYTF

D gene: TRBD2
J gene: TRBJ2-3
V gene: TRBV6-5
clone size: -
CDR3 DNA: TGTGCCAGCAGCGCGACTAGCACTAGCACAGATACGCAGTATTTT
CDR3 protein: CASSATSTSTDTQYF

D gene: -
J gene: TRBJ2-5
V gene: TRBV5-4
clone size: -
CDR3 DNA: TGTGCCAGCAGCTTGGACAGGGCCCAAGAGACCCAGTACTTC
CDR3 protein: CASSLDRAQETQYF

D gene: -
J gene: TRBJ2-7
V gene: TRBV5-5
clone size: -
CDR3 DNA: TGTGCCAGCAGTTACGGGTTTGGTCCCCATGAAGAGCAGTACTTC
CDR3 protein: CASSYGFGPHEEQYF

D gene: TRBD2
J gene: TRBJ2-3
V gene: TRBV25-1
clone size: -
CDR3 DNA: TGTGCCAGCAGTGACCGACTAGCGGGACCAGATACGCAGTATTTT
CDR3 protein: CASSDRLAGPDTQYF

D gene: TRBD1
J gene: TRBJ2-3
V gene: TRBV7-2
clone size: -
CDR3 DNA: TGTGCCAGCAGGACAGGGCCCCAATTTGGGTATTTT
CDR3 protein: CASRTGPQFGYF

D gene: TRBD2
J gene: TRBJ2-2
V gene: TRBV7-9
clone size: -
CDR3 DNA: TGTGCCAGCAGCTTTTGGACTAGCGGGTCCGGGGAGCTGTTTTTT
CDR3 protein: CASSFWTSGSGELFF

D gene: TRBD2
J gene: TRBJ2-5
V gene: TRBV9
clone size: -
CDR3 DNA: TGTGCCAGCAGCCCCTCCCCGGGACTAGCGGGTGGGACCCAGTACTTC
CDR3 protein: CASSPSPGLAGGTQYF

D gene: -
J gene: TRBJ2-7
V gene: TRBV18
clone size: once
CDR3 DNA: TGTGCCAGCTCACTTTCAGAGCGGTCCTACGAGCAGTACTTC
CDR3 protein: CASSLSERSYEQYF

D gene: TRBD2
J gene: TRBJ2-1
V gene: TRBV18
clone size: once
CDR3 DNA: TGTGCCAGCCGAGCTAGCGGGAGGGCCGGTGAGCAGTTCTTC
CDR3 protein: CASRASGRAGEQFF

D gene: -
J gene: TRBJ2-4
V gene: TRBV18
clone size: -
CDR3 DNA: TGTGCCAGCTCACCGGGGGGTCGGATTCAGTACTTC
CDR3 protein: CASSPGGRIQYF

D gene: TRBD1
J gene: TRBJ1-6
V gene: TRBV5-5
clone size: -
CDR3 DNA: TGTGCCAGCAGCTCCAGAGGGGGCCGTAATTCACCCCTCCACTTT
CDR3 protein: CASSSRGGRNSPLHF

D gene: -
J gene: TRBJ2-2
V gene: TRBV6-5
clone size: -
CDR3 DNA: TGTGCCAGCCACCAGACTAGAACCGGGGAGCTGTTTTTT
CDR3 protein: CASHQTRTGELFF

D gene: TRBD2
J gene: TRBJ2-5
V gene: TRBV3-1/TRBV3-2
clone size: -
CDR3 DNA: TGTGCCAGCAGCACTAGCGGGACCCAAGAGACCCAGTACTTC
CDR3 protein: CASSTSGTQETQYF

D gene: -
J gene: TRBJ2-1
V gene: TRBV9
clone size: few
CDR3 DNA: TGTGCCAGCAGTGGGAGCGCAGCCTACAATGAGCAGTTCTTC
CDR3 protein: CASSGSAAYNEQFF

D gene: -
J gene: TRBJ2-3
V gene: TRBV7-3
clone size: -
CDR3 DNA: TGTGCCAGCAGCTTAGGACATTCCCTTAGCACAGATACGCAGTATTTT
CDR3 protein: CASSLGHSLSTDTQYF

D gene: -
J gene: TRBJ1-6
V gene: TRBV4-2
clone size: once
CDR3 DNA: TGTGCCAGCGGGGAACAGGGTATGAATTCACCCCTCCACTTT
CDR3 protein: CASGEQGMNSPLHF

D gene: -
J gene: TRBJ1-5
V gene: TRBV24-1
clone size: -
CDR3 DNA: TGTGCCACCGCTCAGGGTAGCAATCAGCCCCAGCATTTT
CDR3 protein: CATAQGSNQPQHF